This passage covers 17 T cell receptor beta chains from one sample sequenced in a study of CD8 T cells in Susac syndrome (dated by TCRdb to between 2018 and 2021). The library was obtained by the immunoSEQ multiplex PCR assay. RNA was extracted using the RNeasy kit, and roughly 0.45 to 1 microgram was reverse transcribed with random hexamers. The public sequencing data were trimmed at Q25 with fastp and processed into clonotypes with MiXCR by TCRdb, which kept only in-frame beta chains. Every CDR3 protein is listed once, alongside the most common genes and DNA of its rows. Here the sample has roughly 150,000 distinct CDR3 sequences; 93% occur a single time. The top ten clones comprise 0.13% of the sample. Sample: CD4+ T cells from PBMCs. The source of these receptors is a human donor in good health.

The chain joins TRBV18 to TRBJ2-5; D possibly corresponds to TRBD1 (5 bases). Germline assignment: CDR1 KGHSH and CDR2 LQKENI. The CDR3 has 12 amino acids. V lost 2 bases, J lost 4 bases, and 5 bases lay in between. In DNA form, the CDR3 reads TGTGCCAGCTCACCAGACAGAGAGACCCAGTACTTC. Protein product: CASSPDRETQYF.

CDR3 DNA: TGTGCCAGCAGCTTAGAGGGGACCTACTCTGGGGCCAACGTCCTGACTTTC. Amino acids: CASSLEGTYSGANVLTF. The chain has TRBV7-8 and TRBJ2-6; D tentatively fits TRBD1 or TRBD2 (5 bases each). V lost 1 base and J lost 0, with 10 bases in between. This CDR3 spans 17 amino acids. Germline-derived CDR1 and CDR2 are SGHVS and FQNEAQ.

J is TRBJ2-3 and V is TRBV4-1; 8 positions agree with TRBD1. This CDR3 spans 15 amino acids. Losses at the gene ends were 4 bases for V and 6 bases for J; bases not matched to a gene: 9. Per germline, CDR1 MGHRA and CDR2 YSYEKL. CDR3 nucleotide sequence: TGCGCCAGCAGCCGCGGACAGGGATTGGTCGATACGCAGTATTTT. The encoded protein is CASSRGQGLVDTQYF.

V gene TRBV20-1 combines with J gene TRBJ2-7, with D uncertain. With 7 bases removed from V and 5 bases from J, the gap between germline ends came to 12 bases. Germline V gene data show CDR1 as DFQATT and CDR2 as SNEGSKA (reference sequence). The CDR3 totals 11 residues. The chain's CDR3 is CSGAVVDEQYF. The CDR3 bases are TGCAGTGGAGCAGTGGTGGACGAGCAGTACTTC.

The chain is built from TRBV15 and TRBJ2-5; no reliable D call. The CDR3 is 14 amino acids. The V gene lost 0 bases and the J gene lost 3 bases, with 8 bases spanning the gap. Germline V lookup: CDR1 LNHNV, CDR2 YYDKDF (reference sequence). The CDR3 DNA follows: TGTGCCACCAGCAGAGATTACACAGAAGAGACCCAGTACTTC. This encodes CATSRDYTEETQYF.

This clonotype turned up a few times. This rearrangement joins TRBV20-1 to TRBJ2-7; perhaps D is TRBD1 or TRBD2 (6 bases each). The CDR3 contains 14 residues. Trimming cost V 5 bases and J 0 bases, with 14 bases left between them. Germline CDR1 reads DFQATT; CDR2 reads SNEGSKA (reference sequence). CDR3 residues: CSAPQRGASYEQYF. The CDR3 nucleotides are TGCAGTGCTCCTCAAAGGGGGGCCTCCTACGAGCAGTACTTC.

The chain employs TRBV7-2 and TRBJ2-5; TRBD2 matches 12 bases. The CDR3 runs to 16 residues. Germline V gene lookup returns CDR1 SGHTA and CDR2 FQGNSA. V lost 3 bases and J lost 3; bases outside the gene matches: 5. CDR3 nucleotides: TGTGCCAGCAGCTTCACTAGCGGGGGGCTGGAAGAGACCCAGTACTTC. Amino acids: CASSFTSGGLEETQYF.

This chain links TRBV18 with TRBJ2-7; no firm D call. Germline assignment: CDR1 KGHSH and CDR2 LQKENI. The ends were cut back, 4 bases at V and 5 bases at J, with 9 bases in the middle. The CDR3 contains 12 residues. CDR3 protein: CASSLEAHEQYF. The DNA of the CDR3 is TGTGCCAGCTCACTAGAGGCTCACGAGCAGTACTTC.

The V gene is TRBV2, the J gene TRBJ2-2; 9 bases are shared with TRBD1. There are 15 residues in the CDR3. CDR1 and CDR2 (germline): SNHLY, FYNNEI. After removal of 2 bases from V and 3 bases from J, the junction contained 1 base not matched to a gene. The CDR3 bases are TGTGCCAGCAGTGAAACAGGGGGCGACACCGGGGAGCTGTTTTTT. It translates to CASSETGGDTGELFF.

This clonotype showed up just once. V usage is TRBV2 and J usage is TRBJ1-2; no clear D gene. Germline V gene lookup returns CDR1 SNHLY and CDR2 FYNNEI. Between the trimmed V and J ends, which lost 5 bases and 2 bases, there was a span of 9 bases. This CDR3 region has 13 residues. DNA of the CDR3: TGTGCCAGCAGTAGGCCCGGGAACTATGGCTACACCTTC. The encoded protein is CASSRPGNYGYTF.

This chain uses TRBV2 with TRBJ2-7, with D uncertain. V dropped 5 bases and J dropped 4 bases, with 15 bases sitting between them. CDR1 SNHLY and CDR2 FYNNEI come from the germline V gene. The CDR3 has 14 amino acids. CDR3 bases: TGTGCCAGCAGTAAACCCCCCAGTAGGTACGAGCAGTACTTC. Translated, it gives CASSKPPSRYEQYF.

This clonotype was seen just once. The chain recombines TRBV20-1 with TRBJ1-1; D gene ambiguous. From germline, CDR1 is DFQATT and CDR2 SNEGSKA (reference sequence). Trimming shortened V by 3 bases and J by 1 base, and 12 bases separated the two germline ends. CDR3 length: 14 amino acids. CDR3 DNA sequence: TGCAGTGCTAGTCTGGTCCTTAAGAACACTGAAGCTTTCTTT. As protein: CSASLVLKNTEAFF.

The chain uses TRBV3-1 and TRBJ2-5; D might be TRBD2 (6 bases). The germline V and J ends were trimmed by 1 base and 5 bases, with 11 bases remaining between them. Germline V gives CDR1 LGHDT, CDR2 YNNKEL (reference sequence). This CDR3 contains 14 residues. The CDR3 sequence: CASSQGDGGETQYF. DNA for the CDR3: TGTGCCAGCAGCCAAGGGGACGGAGGGGAGACCCAGTACTTC.

This chain joins TRBV29-1 and TRBJ1-1; 7 positions match TRBD1. The germline gives CDR1 SQVTM, CDR2 ANQGSEA. The CDR3 has 13 residues. The V segment lost 8 bases and the J segment 4 bases; nucleotides outside the gene matches: 10. The CDR3 nucleotides read TGCAGCACCAACACAGGGGTGGGCACTGAAGCTTTCTTT. This gives the protein CSTNTGVGTEAFF.

The chain carries TRBV12-3 or TRBV12-4 and TRBJ2-5, with 7 bases lining up with TRBD2. After removal of 2 bases from V and 4 bases from J, the junction contained 4 bases not matched to a gene. This CDR3 is built from 14 residues. The CDR3 DNA is TGTGCCAGCAGTTTATCTAGCGGTCGAGAGACCCAGTACTTC. Translating it yields CASSLSSGRETQYF.

The rearrangement uses TRBV6-1 and TRBJ2-7; TRBD2 might be the D (6 bases). This CDR3 spans 14 amino acids. Germline V gene sequence: CDR1 MNHNS, CDR2 SASEGT. Trimming removed 3 bases from V and 0 bases from J, with 9 bases in between. The CDR3 sequence: CASSEEGNSYEQYF. The CDR3 nucleotides read TGTGCCAGCAGTGAGGAGGGGAACTCCTACGAGCAGTACTTC.

The chain combines TRBV7-2 with TRBJ1-1, with TRBD1 matching 7 bases. Trimming removed 6 bases from V and 2 bases from J; junction bases left unmatched: 15. CDR3 length equals 17 residues. The germline gives CDR1 SGHTA, CDR2 FQGNSA. Here the CDR3 reads CASSFRQGKRANTEAFF. CDR3 sequence (DNA): TGTGCCAGCAGTTTTCGACAGGGAAAAAGGGCCAACACTGAAGCTTTCTTT.